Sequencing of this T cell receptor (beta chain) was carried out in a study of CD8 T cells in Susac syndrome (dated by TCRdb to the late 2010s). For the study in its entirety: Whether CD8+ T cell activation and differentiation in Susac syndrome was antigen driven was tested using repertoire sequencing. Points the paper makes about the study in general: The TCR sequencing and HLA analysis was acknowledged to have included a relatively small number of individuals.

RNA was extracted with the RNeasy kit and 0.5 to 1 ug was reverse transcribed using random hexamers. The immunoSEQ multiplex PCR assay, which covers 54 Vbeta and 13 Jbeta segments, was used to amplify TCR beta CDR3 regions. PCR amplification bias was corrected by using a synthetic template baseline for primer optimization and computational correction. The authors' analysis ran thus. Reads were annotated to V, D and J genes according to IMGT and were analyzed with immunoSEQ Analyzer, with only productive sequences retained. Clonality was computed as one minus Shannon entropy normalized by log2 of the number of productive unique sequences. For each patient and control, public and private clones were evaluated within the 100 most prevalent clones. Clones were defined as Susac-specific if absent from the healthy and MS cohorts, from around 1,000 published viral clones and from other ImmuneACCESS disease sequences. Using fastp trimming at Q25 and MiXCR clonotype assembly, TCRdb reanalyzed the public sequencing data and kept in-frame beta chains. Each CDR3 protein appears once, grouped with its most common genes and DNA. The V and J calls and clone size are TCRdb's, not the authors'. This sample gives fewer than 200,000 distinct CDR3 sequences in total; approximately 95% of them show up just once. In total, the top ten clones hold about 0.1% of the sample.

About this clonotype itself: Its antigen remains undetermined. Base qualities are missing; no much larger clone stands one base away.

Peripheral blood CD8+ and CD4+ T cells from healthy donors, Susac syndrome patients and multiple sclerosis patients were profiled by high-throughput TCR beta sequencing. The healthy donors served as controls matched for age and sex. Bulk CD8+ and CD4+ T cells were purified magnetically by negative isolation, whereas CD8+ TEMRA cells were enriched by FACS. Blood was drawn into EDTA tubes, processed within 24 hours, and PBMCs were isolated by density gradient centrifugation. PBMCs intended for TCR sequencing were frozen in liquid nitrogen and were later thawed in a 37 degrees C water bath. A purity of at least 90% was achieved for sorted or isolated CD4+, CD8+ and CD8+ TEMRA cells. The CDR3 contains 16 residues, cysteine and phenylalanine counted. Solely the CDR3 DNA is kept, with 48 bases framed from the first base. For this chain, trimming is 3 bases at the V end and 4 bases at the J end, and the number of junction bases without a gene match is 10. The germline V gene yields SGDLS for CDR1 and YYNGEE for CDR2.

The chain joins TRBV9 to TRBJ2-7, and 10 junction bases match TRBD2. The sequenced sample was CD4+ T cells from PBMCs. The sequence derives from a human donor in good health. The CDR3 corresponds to CASSAQPLAGRYEQYF. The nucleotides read TGTGCCAGCAGCGCACAACCACTAGCGGGACGGTACGAGCAGTACTTC.